This TCR beta chain derives from a study of post-analysis software for immune sequencing data. Findings and caveats of the study: A handful of TRBV segments, including TRBV5-6, TRBV5-1 and TRBV20-1, were more frequent in patients than controls.

Germline V gene sequence: CDR1 SGHRS, CDR2 YFSETQ. Trimming took 0 bases from V and 0 from J, leaving 12 bases between them. This CDR3 comprises 16 residues. Concerning this clonotype: Its cognate antigen is unknown.

Each TCR beta cDNA library carried unique molecular identifiers. One entry per CDR3 protein results from TCRdb running MiXCR on the PCR reads. The repertoire includes hundreds of thousands of distinct CDR3 sequences, roughly 30% of them detected once, and about an eighth sits in the top ten. The receptor's source is a girl aged 5-17 years with multiple sclerosis. This chain connects TRBV5-1 to TRBJ1-1; D may be TRBD1 (6 bases). Sequencing was performed on blood. Written as DNA, the CDR3 is TGCGCCAGCAGCTTGGGAGGGGCAGGGGTGAACACTGAAGCTTTCTTT. This translates into CASSLGGAGVNTEAFF.